This T cell receptor beta chain is from a study of T cells after yellow fever vaccination. Turning to the study itself: In the case of low-cell-number fractions, SMART-Seq v4 Ultra Low Input was used for preparation. General study results and limits: Clonotypes found in both CD4 and CD8 compartments made up a small share. Boosting was followed by the reappearance of most primary-vaccination clones (approximately 97% CD4, about 89% CD8).

The sample holds a few counts of this clonotype. The target antigen is unknown. TCRdb used MiXCR to reprocess the 5' RACE reads, holding one entry per CDR3 protein. Of hundreds of thousands of distinct CDR3 sequences in the sample, 21% were seen once. V shed 1 base, J shed 6 bases, and the junction held 4 bases outside the gene matches. CDR3 length: 15 amino acids. In germline, CDR1 is LNHDA, CDR2 SQIVND (reference sequence). The sequencing used PBMCs, collected roughly 23 days after the first yellow fever vaccination. The receptor was isolated from a man younger than 35 who received the YFV17D yellow fever vaccine. The genes are TRBV19 and TRBJ1-5, with 9 nucleotides matching TRBD1. The CDR3 coding sequence is TGTGCCAGTAGTATAGTTGGGACAGGGCTTCAGCCCCAGCATTTT. Translating gives CASSIVGTGLQPQHF.